Following are 4 T cell receptor beta chains from one sample sequenced in a study of T cell clonality in common variable immunodeficiency. Overall study results and limits: In common variable immunodeficiency, TCR beta chains reportedly carried fewer deletions and N-nucleotide insertions.

Which antigens these TCRs recognize remains unknown. Assay used: immunoSEQ multiplex PCR; TCRdb lists only in-frame clones, some missing. Listed here are fewer than 4,500 clones without any singletons, the top ten holding around 25%. The sequencing sample was made of peripheral blood mononuclear cells. The receptors were sampled from a human donor with common variable immunodeficiency.

The table lists this clone with a few counts. Sequencing ends 3 residues short of the CDR3 end; the germline J gene provides the rest. The gene calls are TRBV11-3 and TRBJ2-3, with TRBD2 identical over 7 bases. Germline CDR1 is SGHNT and CDR2 is YENEEA. There are 13 residues in the CDR3. Unmatched junction bases numbered 0, after V lost 0 bases and J lost 6 bases. The sequenced CDR3 bases are TGTGCCAGCAGCTTAGAAGCGGGGGATACG. It yields the protein CASSLEAGDT. In full, the CDR3 reads CASSLEAGDTQYF. The whole variable domain, remainder taken from reference TRBV11-3 and TRBJ2-3, is EAGVVQSPRYKIIEKKQPVAFWCNPISGHNTLYWYLQNLGQGPELLIRYENEEAVDDSQLPKDRFSAERLKGVDSTLKIQPAELGDSAVYLCASSLEAGDTQYFGPGTRLTVL.

About this clone itself: The read stops 3 residues short of the end of the CDR3; the missing end is completed from the germline J gene. This chain uses TRBV7-6 with TRBJ2-2; 9 bases line up with TRBD1. Looked up from germline, CDR1 is SGHVS and CDR2 is FNYEAQ. Trimming at V came to 8 bases and at J to 5 bases, leaving 12 bases not matched to a gene. This CDR3 contains 16 residues. Partial CDR3 DNA: TGTGCCAGCGGACCTCCCGGGACAGGGTTGACCGGGGAG. It specifies CASGPPGTGLTGE. Given in full, the CDR3 is CASGPPGTGLTGELFF.

On this clone itself: The sequenced fragment ends 3 residues before the CDR3 boundary, so the rest is inferred from the germline J gene. The chain recombines TRBV7-2 with TRBJ1-5; perhaps TRBD1 as D (6 bases). The CDR3 has 14 amino acids. Trimming removed 5 bases from V and 5 bases from J, with 13 bases in between. The germline V gene has CDR1 SGHTA and CDR2 FQGNSA. The covered CDR3 bases are TGTGCCAGCAGCAAGGGACAAACCTATCAGCCC. It encodes CASSKGQTYQP. The full CDR3 sequence reads CASSKGQTYQPQHF.

The sequenced CDR3 bases are TGTGCCAGTAGCGACGAG. This gives the protein CASSDE. The full CDR3 protein reads CASSDEQYF. This rearrangement joins TRBV19 to TRBJ2-7; D gene unclear. The read finishes 3 residues shy of the CDR3 end, and the germline J gene is used to complete it. Germline loops: CDR1 LNHDA, CDR2 SQIVND (reference sequence). Trimming took off 6 bases at V and 5 bases at J, with 2 bases between the two ends. The CDR3 runs to 9 residues.